The table lists the clone carrying this T cell receptor beta chain with many counts. The antigen remains undetermined. Germline V gives CDR1 MGHDK, CDR2 SYGVNS. Trimming at V came to 4 bases and at J to 9 bases, leaving 10 bases not matched to a gene. This CDR3 comprises 15 residues. This sample was taken from a study of T cell repertoires in cytomegalovirus infection. Across the whole study: Based on public TCR beta signatures, there were indications of CMV infection and of a matching HLA type. The study's findings and limits: Ex vivo responses were dominated by HLA-C-restricted CMV-specific TCR beta clonotypes.

In TCRdb, the reads were re-called with MiXCR into one record per CDR3 protein. This sample carries under 150,000 distinct CDR3 sequences, roughly 8.2% of them seen once, and the ten largest clones take over 9%. Material: PBMCs. The genes are TRBV25-1 and TRBJ2-1; 9 bases line up with TRBD2. This clonotype was obtained from a human donor in good health (CMV status not recorded). Some clones in this sample may be carry-over from other donors' samples. CDR3 in amino acids: CASSVPGLAVFEQFF. CDR3 DNA sequence: TGTGCCAGCAGTGTACCGGGACTAGCTGTCTTTGAGCAGTTCTTC.